This T cell receptor (beta chain) was recorded in a study of Graves' ophthalmopathy and Graves' hyperthyroidism. The diagnosis was founded upon clinical symptoms, serum thyroxine, TRAb, thyroid ultrasound and orbital computed tomography. The sample holds many counts of this clonotype. The authors amplified TCR beta CDR3 regions from RNA transcripts. HTBI primers primed a first-round RT-PCR, and a second-round multiplex PCR followed. TCRdb redid the calling of the multiplex PCR reads with MiXCR, one entry per CDR3 protein. The table records about 400,000 distinct CDR3 sequences, around a fifth of them present only once. The origin of this receptor is a woman aged 18-35 years with stable Graves' hyperthyroidism. The sample comprised peripheral blood.

The CDR3 region has the DNA TGTGCCAGCATTAAGACAGGGCCTGGAAACACCATATATTTT. It codes for CASIKTGPGNTIYF. The chain carries TRBV6-5 and TRBJ1-3, with 7 bases identical to TRBD1. CDR1 is MNHEY, CDR2 SVGAGI, per germline. J lost 2 bases, V lost 7 bases, and 5 bases had no gene match. The CDR3 runs 14 residues.